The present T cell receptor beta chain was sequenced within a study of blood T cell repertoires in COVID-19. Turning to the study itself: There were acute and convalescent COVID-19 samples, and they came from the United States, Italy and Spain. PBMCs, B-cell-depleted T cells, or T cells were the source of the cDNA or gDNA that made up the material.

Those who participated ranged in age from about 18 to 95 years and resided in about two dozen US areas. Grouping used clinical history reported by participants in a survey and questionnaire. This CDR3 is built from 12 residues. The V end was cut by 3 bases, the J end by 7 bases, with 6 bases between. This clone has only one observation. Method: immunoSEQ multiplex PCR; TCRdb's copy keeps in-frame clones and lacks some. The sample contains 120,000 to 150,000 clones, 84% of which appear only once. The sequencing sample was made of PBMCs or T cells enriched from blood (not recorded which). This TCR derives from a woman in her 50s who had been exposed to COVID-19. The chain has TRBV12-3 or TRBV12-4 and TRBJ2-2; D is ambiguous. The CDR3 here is CASSFLRGELFF. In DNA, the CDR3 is TGTGCCAGCAGTTTTCTCCGCGGGGAGCTGTTTTTT.